The T cell receptor (beta chain) described here comes from a study of cytomegalovirus exposure and HLA in healthy donors. About the research overall: Across 300 to 400 genotyped donors, 81% landed in the Caucasian-associated ancestry cluster.

The PCR employed 60 Vbeta primers together with 13 Jbeta primers. Clones were read by immunoSEQ multiplex PCR, and TCRdb kept only the in-frame ones, dropping some. The repertoire holds 120,000 to 150,000 clones, with under 85% as singletons. This clone was detected a few times. Its target is not known. Whole-study results and caveats: In a later analysis, a missense DCLRE1C variant was linked to TCR beta V- and J-gene trimming. In presence/absence analyses, roughly uniform sequencing depth across donors was assumed. Using a false discovery rate of 0.05, a later analysis showed that 15,000 to 20,000 TCR beta sequences were associated with HLA alleles.

V lost 5 bases, J lost 5 bases, and 2 bases stayed unmatched. Germline V gives CDR1 SEHNR, CDR2 FQNEAQ (reference sequence). This CDR3 has 12 amino acids. Sequenced input: PBMCs. This receptor was taken from a woman aged 40 to 49 in good health and CMV-seropositive. V is TRBV7-9 and J is TRBJ2-7, with 8 bases fitting TRBD2. Here the CDR3 DNA reads TGTGCCAGCAGCGGGACTAGAGACGAGCAGTACTTC. Translating it yields CASSGTRDEQYF.